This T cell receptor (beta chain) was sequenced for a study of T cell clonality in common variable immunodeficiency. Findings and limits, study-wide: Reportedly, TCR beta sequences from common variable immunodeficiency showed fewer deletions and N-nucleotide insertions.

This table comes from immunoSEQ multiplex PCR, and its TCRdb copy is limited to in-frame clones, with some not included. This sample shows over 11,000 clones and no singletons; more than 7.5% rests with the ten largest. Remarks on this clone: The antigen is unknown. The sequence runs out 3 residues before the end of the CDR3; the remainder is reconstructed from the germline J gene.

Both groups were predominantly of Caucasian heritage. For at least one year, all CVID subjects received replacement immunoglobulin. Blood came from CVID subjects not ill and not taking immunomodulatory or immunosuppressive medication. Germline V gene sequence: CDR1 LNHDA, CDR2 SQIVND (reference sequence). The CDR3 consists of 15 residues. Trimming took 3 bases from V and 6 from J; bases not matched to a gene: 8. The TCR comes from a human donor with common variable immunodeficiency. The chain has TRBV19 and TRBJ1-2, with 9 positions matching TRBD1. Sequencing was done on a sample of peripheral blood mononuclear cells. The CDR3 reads CASSITGTGPDGYTF. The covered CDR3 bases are TGTGCCAGTAGTATTACCGGGACAGGGCCGGATGGC.